This T cell receptor beta chain was identified during a study of radiation and T cells in renal cell carcinoma. Measured with immunoSEQ multiplex PCR; TCRdb has only the in-frame clones, and not every one. The sample lists about 43,000 clones, over 80% occurring once. The CDR3 loop spans 16 amino acids. V lost 0 bases and J lost 5; bases outside the gene matches: 8. CDR1 is SGHDT, CDR2 YYEEEE, per germline. Time point meaning: blood 4 weeks post-SBRT, at nephrectomy. Treatment described: 15 Gy SBRT to primary tumor, nephrectomy 4 weeks later. Sequencing was performed on blood, taken from a patient whose treatment included radiotherapy and nephrectomy. V and J are TRBV5-6 and TRBJ2-5, with TRBD1 matching 9 bases. The source is a woman between 65 and 79 years old with renal cell carcinoma. The CDR3 bases are TGTGCCAGCAGCTTGGCCGGGACAGGGTCTGTCGAGACCCAGTACTTC. Its protein product is CASSLAGTGSVETQYF.